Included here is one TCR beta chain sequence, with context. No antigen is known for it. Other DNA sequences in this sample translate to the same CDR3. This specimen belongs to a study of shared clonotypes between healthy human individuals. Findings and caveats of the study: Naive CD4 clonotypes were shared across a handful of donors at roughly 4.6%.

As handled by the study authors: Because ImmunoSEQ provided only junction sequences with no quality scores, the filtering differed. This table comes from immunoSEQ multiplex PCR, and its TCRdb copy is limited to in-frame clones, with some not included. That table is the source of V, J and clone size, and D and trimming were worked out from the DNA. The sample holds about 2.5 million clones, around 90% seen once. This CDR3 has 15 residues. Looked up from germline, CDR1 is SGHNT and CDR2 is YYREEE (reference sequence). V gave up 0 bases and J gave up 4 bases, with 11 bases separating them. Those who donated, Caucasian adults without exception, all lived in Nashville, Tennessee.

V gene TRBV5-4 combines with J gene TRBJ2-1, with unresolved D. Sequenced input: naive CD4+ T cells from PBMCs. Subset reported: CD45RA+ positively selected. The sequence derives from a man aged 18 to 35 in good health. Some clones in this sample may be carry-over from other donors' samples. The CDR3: CASSLAGNSYNEQFF. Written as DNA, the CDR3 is TGTGCCAGCAGCTTGGCCGGTAATTCTTACAATGAGCAGTTCTTC. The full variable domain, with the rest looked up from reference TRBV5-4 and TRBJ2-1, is ETGVTQSPTHLIKTRGQQVTLRCSSQSGHNTVSWYQQALGQGPQFIFQYYREEENGRGNFPPRFSGLQFPNYSSELNVNALELDDSALYLCASSLAGNSYNEQFFGPGTRLTVL.